Sequencing of this TCR beta chain was carried out in a study of blood T cell repertoires in COVID-19 (dated by TCRdb to about 2020). Regarding the study in general: Collaborator samples came from the United States, Italy and Spain and covered acute and convalescent phases of COVID-19. The prospective study material was composed of cDNA or gDNA derived from T cells, B-cell-depleted T cells, or PBMCs. A de-identified subject ID, COVID-19 status, age in years and sex were almost always included in the sample metadata. The repertoires were released in a freely available public database intended as a resource for research on the immune response to SARS-CoV-2. Where available, HLA class I and class II types were taken from metadata supplied by the sample provider and were not determined by assay-based typing. Samples were obtained from the ongoing ImmuneRACE study (first 160 participants) and from roughly 1,300 subjects provided by 6 global collaborators. Deeply sampled blood TCRbeta repertoires from subjects exposed to, actively infected with, or recovered from COVID-19 were included in the dataset. The investigation overall reported the following: The amount of clinical and demographic metadata varied by source and participant and was provided uncurated.

TCRbeta CDR3 regions were amplified from genomic DNA using the immunoSEQ Assay, a bias-controlled multiplex PCR. Turning to the authors' computational methods: The number of nucleated cells in each sample was estimated by amplification of reference gene primers within the assay. Sequence reads were collapsed and filtered to measure the absolute abundance of every unique TCRbeta CDR3 rearrangement. For each sample, productive Simpson clonality was calculated as the square root of Simpson's diversity index over productive rearrangements. In its TCRdb copy, this immuneACCESS table keeps in-frame sequences only and misses some clones. Where compared with another copy, unresolved V genes explain less than half of these, and the others have no known cause. D and trimming come from the DNA, and the V and J calls and clone size come from that table. The sample includes about 190,000 clones, with approximately 73% observed a single time. The top ten hold about 17% of the sample.

Participants in the prospective study were aged about 18 to 95 years, lived in approximately 26 United States geographic areas, and enrolled through a virtual design. In the prospective study, cohorts were assigned on the basis of participant-reported clinical history obtained from a screening survey and a study questionnaire. In the prospective study, mobile phlebotomists collected whole blood, serum and a nasopharyngeal or oropharyngeal swab from each participant. Participants in the prospective study had the option to provide additional blood draws and questionnaires over an approximately two-month period. Before DNA extraction, blood samples from the prospective study were shipped at room temperature or frozen. Concerning this clone: Its antigen specificity is not known. It has no much larger one-base neighbor in the sample; base qualities were not kept.

Trimming at the junction amounts to 0 bases on V and 7 bases on J, and the germline ends lie 15 bases apart. Including the terminal cysteine and phenylalanine, the CDR3 comprises 15 residues. Only CDR3 DNA is held: 45 bases, read in frame from base 1. Based on the germline V gene (reference sequence), the CDR1 and CDR2 sequences are LGHDT and YNNKEL. Sequenced material: PBMCs or T cells enriched from blood (not recorded which). The rearrangement combines TRBV3-1 (or the pseudogene TRBV3-2) with TRBJ1-2; a weak D assignment points to TRBD1 (6 bases agree). The clonotype was recovered from a woman aged 50 to 60 with acute COVID-19. The DNA is TGTGCCAGCAGCCAAGATTTCGGGGGGCGCGGTGGCTACACCTTC. Its protein reads: CASSQDFGGRGGYTF.